The T cell receptor beta chain under discussion was sequenced for a study of cytomegalovirus exposure and HLA in healthy donors. The validation cohort, a group of over a hundred subjects, included the donors and was separate from the roughly 700-subject first cohort. The assay was immunoSEQ multiplex PCR, and TCRdb's table has in-frame clones only and misses some. The data contain roughly 130,000 clones, about nine tenths of them seen just once; the ten biggest clones take up 1.4% to 1.5%. After removal of 0 bases from V and 2 bases from J, the junction contained 3 bases not matched to a gene. Germline V lookup: CDR1 SGHDT, CDR2 YYEEEE. The CDR3 is 16 amino acids. This clone was recorded once. Its antigen remains unidentified. Study-wide results and limits: The authors listed 164 TCR beta chains as cytomegalovirus-associated.

The source material was PBMCs. This clonotype originated in a man between 25 and 39 years old in good health and CMV-seronegative. The chain recombines TRBV5-6 with TRBJ2-3, with 10 bases matching TRBD1. In DNA, the CDR3 is TGTGCCAGCAGCTTGGTGGGACAGGGGTCCACAGATACGCAGTATTTT. Amino acid sequence: CASSLVGQGSTDTQYF.